What follows is one T cell receptor (beta chain) and its context. This entry is derived from a study of human T cells and chemical hapten exposure. Across the study: Among samples, TCR yields varied mainly because of small differences in pooled library volume.

Time point noted: patch test 1, 2 weeks after DPC sensitization. Documented treatment: therapeutic diphenylcyclopropenone sensitization with weekly scalp DPC. Library construction involved attaching unique molecular identifiers to individual cDNA molecules, which allowed quantitative, reproducible TCR counting. TCRdb called the RACE reads again in MiXCR, with one record for every CDR3 protein. The sample holds approximately 350,000 distinct CDR3 sequences, around 7% seen once. The V end lost 2 bases, the J end lost 4 bases, and 5 bases lay between the germline ends. The germline CDR1 and CDR2 sequences are MNHEY and SVGEGT. The CDR3 has 12 amino acids.

This sample comprised whole blood, obtained in connection with sensitization to the hapten diphenylcyclopropenone (DPC). This receptor was identified in a young woman with alopecia areata. Some clones in this sample may be carry-over from other donors' samples. This sequence joins TRBV6-2 or TRBV6-3 and TRBJ1-2; D call uncertain. The CDR3 region has the DNA TGTGCCAGCAGTTACCGGACCTATGGCTACACCTTC. It specifies CASSYRTYGYTF.